This T cell receptor beta chain emerged from a study of T cell changes during pregnancy in multiple sclerosis. The data were produced by immunoSEQ multiplex PCR, yet TCRdb's version contains in-frame clones alone and is incomplete. Of tens of thousands of clones listed, 75% to 95% are singletons. The germline CDR1 and CDR2 sequences are KGHSH and LQKENI. CDR3 size: 14 residues. V lost 1 base, J lost 7 bases, and 13 bases lay in between. This clone was detected only once. The starting material was peripheral blood, obtained in the third trimester of pregnancy. The sequence was obtained from a female donor in good health, enrolled as a control in a pregnancy study. The rearrangement joins TRBV18 to TRBJ1-2; TRBD1 is a possible D gene (5 bases). The CDR3 region is CASSPQDIRPGYTF. DNA of the CDR3: TGTGCCAGCTCACCACAGGACATTAGGCCTGGCTACACCTTC. Filled out from reference TRBV18 and TRBJ1-2, the complete variable domain reads NAGVMQNPRHLVRRRGQEARLRCSPMKGHSHVYWYRQLPEEGLKFMVYLQKENIIDESGMPKERFSAEFPKEGPSILRIQQVVRGDSAAYFCASSPQDIRPGYTFGSGTRLTVV.